One sample yielded the 9 T cell receptor beta chains listed below, sequenced in a study of T cells in Graves' hyperthyroidism and ophthalmopathy. Amplification targeted TCR beta CDR3 regions from RNA transcripts. HTBI primers were the set used in a first-round RT-PCR of the TCR CDR3. TCRdb itself ran the multiplex PCR reads through MiXCR, one entry per CDR3 protein. The repertoire holds about 530,000 distinct CDR3 sequences, with 17% as singletons. Material: blood. These receptors all come from a woman aged 18-29 years with Graves' ophthalmopathy.

This clonotype was detected many times. The V call is TRBV3-1, the J call TRBJ2-7; TRBD2 agrees at 7 bases. With V trimmed by 2 bases and J by 4 bases, 8 bases remained unmatched. The CDR3 is 15 residues long. Germline CDR1 and CDR2: LGHDT and YNNKEL (reference sequence). Here the CDR3 DNA reads TGTGCCAGCAGCCAATTGGGCGGGAGCTATTACGAGCAGTACTTC. Translating it yields CASSQLGGSYYEQYF.

About this clonotype: A single base separates this from a much larger clone, so it may be a read error. J is TRBJ1-1 and V is TRBV6-2 or TRBV6-3, with TRBD1 matching 10 bases. Germline lookup yields CDR1 MNHEY and CDR2 SVGEGT. The CDR3 sequence is 14 residues long. Trimming took 6 bases from V and 4 from J; bases not matched to a gene: 5. CDR3 in amino acids: CASRTGTGVTEAFF. The CDR3 DNA follows: TGTGCCAGCAGAACCGGGACAGGGGTCACTGAAGCTTTCTTT.

This clonotype has more than one count but fewer than ten. The J gene is TRBJ1-1, the V gene TRBV2; 7 nucleotides align to TRBD1. Germline-derived CDR1 and CDR2 are SNHLY and FYNNEI. The J segment lost 0 bases and the V segment lost 11 bases, leaving 18 bases of the junction unmatched. The CDR3 contains 17 residues. CDR3 amino acids: CAGTEGGGPIMNTEAFF. The CDR3 region has the DNA TGTGCCGGCACCGAGGGAGGGGGCCCCATTATGAACACTGAAGCTTTCTTT. The variable domain in full, completed from reference TRBV2 and TRBJ1-1, reads EPEVTQTPSHQVTQMGQEVILRCVPISNHLYFYWYRQILGQKVEFLVSFYNNEISEKSEIFDDQFSVERPDGSNFTLKIRSTKLEDSAMYFCAGTEGGGPIMNTEAFFGQGTRLTVV.

This sequence joins TRBV9 and TRBJ2-7; 7 nucleotides line up with TRBD2. The trim removed 4 bases at V and 3 bases at J, leaving 10 bases unmatched. This CDR3 is 15 amino acids long. Germline V gene sequence: CDR1 SGDLS, CDR2 YYNGEE. The CDR3 DNA reads as TGTGCCAGCAGCCTACTCTTCGCGGGAGACTACGAGCAGTACTTC. It encodes CASSLLFAGDYEQYF.

For the CDR3, the DNA is TGTGCCAGTAGTAAGGAGCGGGGTGATTACAATGAGCAGTTCTTC. This encodes CASSKERGDYNEQFF. This chain connects TRBV19 to TRBJ2-1; 7 nucleotides line up with TRBD2. The CDR3 has 15 amino acids. Trimming cost V 4 bases and J 4 bases; bases outside gene matches: 7. Germline CDR1 reads LNHDA; CDR2 reads SQIVND (reference sequence).

This clonotype was counted ten times or more. The V gene is TRBV28, the J gene TRBJ2-3; 8 bases line up with TRBD1. This CDR3 spans 16 amino acids. Germline V gives CDR1 MDHEN, CDR2 SYDVKM. V lost 2 bases and J lost 5; bases outside the gene matches: 9. CDR3 bases: TGTGCCAGCAGTTTACCGGACAGGGTACCTCAAGATACGCAGTATTTT. It yields the protein CASSLPDRVPQDTQYF.

This clonotype came up many times. The chain uses TRBV11-1 and TRBJ2-1, with TRBD2 matching 8 bases. Germline V gene sequence: CDR1 SGHAT, CDR2 FQDESV (reference sequence). Losses at the gene ends were 4 bases for V and 6 bases for J; bases not matched to a gene: 17. CDR3 length equals 18 residues. The CDR3 region has the DNA TGTGCCAGCAGCTCTACTCTCCCGGGACTAGTGGGGACCAATGAGCAGTTCTTC. Protein product: CASSSTLPGLVGTNEQFF.

This sequence joins TRBV5-6 and TRBJ2-7; TRBD1 might be the D (6 bases). The CDR3 has 14 amino acids. Per germline, CDR1 SGHDT and CDR2 YYEEEE. Between the trimmed V and J ends, which lost 4 bases and 0 bases, there was a span of 11 bases. The CDR3 DNA reads as TGTGCCAGCAGCAACCAGGACAGCTCCTACGAGCAGTACTTC. It codes for CASSNQDSSYEQYF. Based on the CDR3 plus reference TRBV5-6 and TRBJ2-7, the full variable domain is DAGVTQSPTHLIKTRGQQVTLRCSPKSGHDTVSWYQQALGQGPQFIFQYYEEEERQRGNFPDRFSGHQFPNYSSELNVNALLLGDSALYLCASSNQDSSYEQYFGPGTRLTVT.

This clonotype occurred many times. The chain links TRBV6-1 to TRBJ2-3, with 7 bases matching TRBD2. J lost 6 bases, V lost 5 bases, and 11 bases had no gene match. The germline V gene encodes CDR1 MNHNS and CDR2 SASEGT. CDR3 length: 15 residues. CDR3 sequence: CASSPTRGGRDTQYF. Here the CDR3 DNA reads TGTGCCAGCAGTCCCACCCGGGGAGGGCGTGATACGCAGTATTTT.